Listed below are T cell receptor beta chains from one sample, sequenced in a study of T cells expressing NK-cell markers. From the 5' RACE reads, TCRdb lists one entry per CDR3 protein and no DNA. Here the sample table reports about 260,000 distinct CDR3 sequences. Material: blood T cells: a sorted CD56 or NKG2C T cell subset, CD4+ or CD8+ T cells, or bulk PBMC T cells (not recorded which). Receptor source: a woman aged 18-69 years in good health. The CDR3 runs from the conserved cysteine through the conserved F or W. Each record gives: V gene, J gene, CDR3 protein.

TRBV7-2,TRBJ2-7,CASSLGTSGSSYEQYF
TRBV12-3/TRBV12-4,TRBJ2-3,CASIPDSRTDTQYF
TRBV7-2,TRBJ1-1,CASSFGQAWAEAFF
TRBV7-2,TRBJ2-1,CASTLGISYNEQFF
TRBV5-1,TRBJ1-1,CTSSLGGQPMNTEAFF
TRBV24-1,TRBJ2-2,CATSAPVAPNTGELFF
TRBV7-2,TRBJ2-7,CASSLAPSGRALYEQYF
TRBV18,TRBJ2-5,CASSPVRGEETQYF
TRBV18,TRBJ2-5,CASSPGAQETQYF
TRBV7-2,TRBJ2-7,CASSPRQTYEQYF
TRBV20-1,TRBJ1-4,CSARDGHEKLFF
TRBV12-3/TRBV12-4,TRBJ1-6,CASAPGHSPLHF
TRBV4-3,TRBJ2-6,CASSQARRDRSSGANVLTF
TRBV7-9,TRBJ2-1,CASCCRPTGNEQFF
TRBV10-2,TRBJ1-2,CASSERGWDGYTF
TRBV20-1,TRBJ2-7,CSAPGQVYEQYF